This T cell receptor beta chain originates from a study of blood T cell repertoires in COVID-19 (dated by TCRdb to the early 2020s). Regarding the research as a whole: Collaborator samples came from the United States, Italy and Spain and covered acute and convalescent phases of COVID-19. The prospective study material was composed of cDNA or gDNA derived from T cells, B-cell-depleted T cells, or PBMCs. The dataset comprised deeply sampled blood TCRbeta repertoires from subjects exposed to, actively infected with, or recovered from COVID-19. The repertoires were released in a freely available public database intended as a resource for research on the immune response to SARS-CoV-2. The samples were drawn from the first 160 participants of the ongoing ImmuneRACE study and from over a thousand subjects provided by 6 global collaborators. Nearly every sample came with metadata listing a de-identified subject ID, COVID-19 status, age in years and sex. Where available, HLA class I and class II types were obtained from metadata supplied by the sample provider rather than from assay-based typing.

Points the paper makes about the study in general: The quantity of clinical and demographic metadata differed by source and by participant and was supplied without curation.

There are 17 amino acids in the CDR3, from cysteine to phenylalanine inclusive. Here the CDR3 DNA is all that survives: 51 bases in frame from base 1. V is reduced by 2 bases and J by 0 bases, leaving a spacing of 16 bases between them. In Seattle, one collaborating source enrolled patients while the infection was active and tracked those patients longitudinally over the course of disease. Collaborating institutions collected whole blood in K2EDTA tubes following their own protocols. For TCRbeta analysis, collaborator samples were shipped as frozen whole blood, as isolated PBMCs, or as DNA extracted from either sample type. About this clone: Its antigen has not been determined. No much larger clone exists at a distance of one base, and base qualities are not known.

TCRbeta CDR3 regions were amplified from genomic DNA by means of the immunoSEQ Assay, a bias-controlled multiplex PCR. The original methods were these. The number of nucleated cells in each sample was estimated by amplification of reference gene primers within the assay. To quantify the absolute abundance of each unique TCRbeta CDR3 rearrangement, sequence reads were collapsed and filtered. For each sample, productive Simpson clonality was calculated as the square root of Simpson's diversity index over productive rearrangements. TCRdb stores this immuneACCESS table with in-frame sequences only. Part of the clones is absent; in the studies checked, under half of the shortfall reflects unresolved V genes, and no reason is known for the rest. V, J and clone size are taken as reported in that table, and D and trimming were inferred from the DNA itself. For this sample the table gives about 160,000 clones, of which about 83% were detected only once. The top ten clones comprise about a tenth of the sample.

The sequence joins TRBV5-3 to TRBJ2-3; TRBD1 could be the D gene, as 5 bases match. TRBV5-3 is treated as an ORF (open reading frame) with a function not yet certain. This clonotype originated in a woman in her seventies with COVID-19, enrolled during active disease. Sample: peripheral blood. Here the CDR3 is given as CARSLGERPYSTDTQYF. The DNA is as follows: TGTGCCAGAAGCTTAGGGGAAAGGCCCTATAGCACAGATACGCAGTATTTT.